What follows describes a single T cell receptor beta chain. Antigen specificity is unknown. The sample belongs to a study of cytomegalovirus exposure and HLA in healthy donors. The PCR ran on 60 Vbeta and 13 Jbeta primers. The method was immunoSEQ multiplex PCR; TCRdb's version includes in-frame clones alone and lacks a portion of them. The sample contains approximately 80,000 clones, around 68% of which appear only once. Regarding the study as a whole: More clonal expansion characterized HLA-associated TCR beta chains than equally common others in a later analysis. HLA restriction was apparent for most CMV-associated TCR beta chains in a later analysis.

This CDR3 region has 16 residues. The V and J ends lost 0 bases and 0 bases, in that order; junction bases with no gene match: 4. Germline CDR1 and CDR2: MNHEY and SVGAGI. Sequenced input: PBMCs. V gene TRBV6-5 combines with J gene TRBJ1-2; TRBD1 matches 7 bases. The clonotype originates from a man aged 30 to 45 in good health and CMV-seropositive. CDR3 in DNA: TGTGCCAGCAGTTACTCTGGGACAGACACTAACTATGGCTACACCTTC. Protein sequence: CASSYSGTDTNYGYTF.